These T cell receptor beta chains were read from a single sample in a study of cytomegalovirus exposure and HLA in healthy donors. The table came from immunoSEQ multiplex PCR; TCRdb's copy has only in-frame clones and leaves some out. Of some 130,000 clones listed, approximately 8.9% are singletons. The material sequenced was PBMCs. Every receptor here comes from a woman in her forties in good health and CMV-seropositive. The CDR3 runs from the conserved cysteine through the conserved F or W. The order of the fields is CDR3 protein, CDR3 DNA, D gene, V gene, clone size, J gene. D genes are given only for firm matches. Clone size, where shown, is once, few, many, or a class for clones that have expanded.

CDR3aa: CASSLFPTSQNTDTQYF; CDR3nt: TGTGCCAGCAGCTTATTTCCCACTAGCCAAAACACAGATACGCAGTATTTT; d_gene: NA; v_gene: TRBV7-2; abundance: few; j_gene: TRBJ2-3
CDR3aa: CASSTGQGAEQFF; CDR3nt: TGTGCCAGCAGTACCGGGCAGGGGGCCGAGCAGTTCTTC; d_gene: TRBD1; v_gene: TRBV2; abundance: NA; j_gene: TRBJ2-1
CDR3aa: CASSIRSSYNSPLHF; CDR3nt: TGTGCCAGTAGTATAAGGAGCTCCTATAATTCACCCCTCCACTTT; d_gene: NA; v_gene: TRBV19; abundance: NA; j_gene: TRBJ1-6
CDR3aa: CASSGRTVAVEQFF; CDR3nt: TGTGCCAGCAGTGGCAGGACCGTAGCGGTTGAGCAGTTCTTC; d_gene: NA; v_gene: TRBV2; abundance: NA; j_gene: TRBJ2-1
CDR3aa: CASSFNMPDTQYF; CDR3nt: TGCGCCAGCAGCTTTAACATGCCAGATACGCAGTATTTT; d_gene: NA; v_gene: TRBV5-1; abundance: few; j_gene: TRBJ2-3
CDR3aa: CASSPMTGDEQFF; CDR3nt: TGTGCCAGCAGTCCAATGACAGGGGATGAGCAGTTCTTC; d_gene: TRBD1; v_gene: TRBV2; abundance: NA; j_gene: TRBJ2-1
CDR3aa: CASSIGPGSGYTF; CDR3nt: TGTGCCAGTAGTATCGGTCCTGGGAGTGGCTACACCTTC; d_gene: NA; v_gene: TRBV19; abundance: few; j_gene: TRBJ1-2
CDR3aa: CASSQVLSGPQHF; CDR3nt: TGCGCCAGCAGTCAAGTTCTCTCCGGGCCCCAGCATTTT; d_gene: NA; v_gene: TRBV10-1; abundance: few; j_gene: TRBJ1-5
CDR3aa: CASSLLAGGNTDTQYF; CDR3nt: TGTGCCAGCAGCTTACTAGCGGGGGGCAACACAGATACGCAGTATTTT; d_gene: TRBD2; v_gene: TRBV7-2; abundance: NA; j_gene: TRBJ2-3
CDR3aa: CASSLVAGGGETQYF; CDR3nt: TGTGCCAGCAGCTTAGTTGCGGGGGGGGGAGAGACCCAGTACTTC; d_gene: TRBD2; v_gene: TRBV7-2; abundance: NA; j_gene: TRBJ2-5
CDR3aa: CASSLTDTQYF; CDR3nt: TGTGCCAGCAGCCTCACAGATACGCAGTATTTT; d_gene: NA; v_gene: TRBV6-4; abundance: NA; j_gene: TRBJ2-3
CDR3aa: CASSYRQGGMDGYTF; CDR3nt: TGTGCCAGCAGTTATAGACAGGGGGGCATGGATGGCTACACCTTC; d_gene: TRBD1; v_gene: TRBV27; abundance: NA; j_gene: TRBJ1-2
CDR3aa: CASTSRIGEGNEQFF; CDR3nt: TGCGCCAGCACCTCAAGAATCGGAGAGGGTAATGAGCAGTTCTTC; d_gene: NA; v_gene: TRBV4-1; abundance: NA; j_gene: TRBJ2-1
CDR3aa: CASSLTSGGADTQYF; CDR3nt: TGCGCCAGCAGCTTGACTAGCGGGGGCGCAGATACGCAGTATTTT; d_gene: TRBD2; v_gene: TRBV5-1; abundance: few; j_gene: TRBJ2-3
CDR3aa: CASRLLRGYQEAQYF; CDR3nt: TGTGCCAGCAGGCTATTGAGGGGGTACCAAGAGGCCCAGTACTTC; d_gene: NA; v_gene: TRBV7-9; abundance: NA; j_gene: TRBJ2-5
CDR3aa: CSVVESGYEQYF; CDR3nt: TGCAGCGTCGTGGAATCGGGCTACGAGCAGTACTTC; d_gene: NA; v_gene: TRBV29-1; abundance: few; j_gene: TRBJ2-7
CDR3aa: CASSLAANSPYEQYF; CDR3nt: TGTGCCAGCAGCTTAGCAGCTAACTCCCCCTACGAGCAGTACTTC; d_gene: NA; v_gene: TRBV7-2; abundance: few; j_gene: TRBJ2-7
CDR3aa: CASSLAPGGSYEQYF; CDR3nt: TGTGCCAGCAGCTTGGCCCCAGGGGGCTCCTACGAGCAGTACTTC; d_gene: TRBD1; v_gene: TRBV5-6; abundance: NA; j_gene: TRBJ2-7
CDR3aa: CASSLTRAPSYEQYF; CDR3nt: TGTGCCAGCAGCTTGACCAGGGCGCCTTCCTACGAGCAGTACTTC; d_gene: NA; v_gene: TRBV5-6; abundance: few; j_gene: TRBJ2-7
CDR3aa: CASSRTAMNTEAFF; CDR3nt: TGTGCCAGCAGCAGAACAGCAATGAACACTGAAGCTTTCTTT; d_gene: NA; v_gene: TRBV11-3; abundance: few; j_gene: TRBJ1-1
CDR3aa: CTSYRYFSGNTIYF; CDR3nt: TGCACCAGTTACAGGTATTTCTCTGGAAACACCATATATTTT; d_gene: NA; v_gene: TRBV1; abundance: few; j_gene: TRBJ1-3
CDR3aa: CASSYSSSGGTEQYF; CDR3nt: TGTGCCAGCAGTTACTCGAGTAGCGGGGGAACTGAGCAGTACTTC; d_gene: TRBD2; v_gene: TRBV6-5; abundance: NA; j_gene: TRBJ2-7
CDR3aa: CASSLTGVGSGNTIYF; CDR3nt: TGTGCCAGCAGTTTAACCGGAGTAGGCTCTGGAAACACCATATATTTT; d_gene: NA; v_gene: TRBV27; abundance: NA; j_gene: TRBJ1-3
CDR3aa: CASSLYPSGGANTGELFF; CDR3nt: TGTGCCAGCAGTTTATATCCTAGCGGGGGGGCGAACACCGGGGAGCTGTTTTTT; d_gene: TRBD2; v_gene: TRBV27; abundance: NA; j_gene: TRBJ2-2
CDR3aa: CASSSGSRGETQYF; CDR3nt: TGCGCCAGCAGCTCTGGATCAAGGGGGGAGACCCAGTACTTC; d_gene: NA; v_gene: TRBV5-1; abundance: NA; j_gene: TRBJ2-5
CDR3aa: CSVVVGGRYNEQFF; CDR3nt: TGCAGCGTTGTTGTGGGGGGGCGCTACAATGAGCAGTTCTTC; d_gene: NA; v_gene: TRBV29-1; abundance: few; j_gene: TRBJ2-1
CDR3aa: CASSFRGEQYF; CDR3nt: TGCGCCAGCAGCTTCCGGGGCGAGCAGTACTTC; d_gene: NA; v_gene: TRBV5-1; abundance: few; j_gene: TRBJ2-7
CDR3aa: CASRYQGFPGELFF; CDR3nt: TGTGCCAGCCGGTACCAGGGGTTTCCCGGGGAGCTGTTTTTT; d_gene: NA; v_gene: TRBV27; abundance: NA; j_gene: TRBJ2-2
CDR3aa: CASSLESDGETQYF; CDR3nt: TGCGCCAGCAGCTTGGAGTCAGACGGGGAGACCCAGTACTTC; d_gene: NA; v_gene: TRBV5-1; abundance: NA; j_gene: TRBJ2-5
CDR3aa: CASSFDRGRISPLHF; CDR3nt: TGTGCCAGCAGCTTCGACAGGGGGCGCATATCACCCCTCCACTTT; d_gene: TRBD1; v_gene: TRBV7-9; abundance: NA; j_gene: TRBJ1-6
CDR3aa: CASARGQGARGNNSPLHF; CDR3nt: TGTGCCAGCGCCAGGGGACAGGGGGCAAGAGGCAATAATTCACCCCTCCACTTT; d_gene: TRBD1; v_gene: TRBV5-7; abundance: NA; j_gene: TRBJ1-6
CDR3aa: CASSLGGSEQYF; CDR3nt: TGTGCCAGCAGCTTAGGAGGGAGCGAGCAGTACTTC; d_gene: NA; v_gene: TRBV7-8; abundance: NA; j_gene: TRBJ2-7
CDR3aa: CAQQGADYGYTF; CDR3nt: TGTGCGCAGCAGGGGGCGGACTATGGCTACACCTTC; d_gene: TRBD1; v_gene: TRBV2; abundance: few; j_gene: TRBJ1-2
CDR3aa: CASSQPQGNTEAFF; CDR3nt: TGTGCCAGCAGCCAACCTCAGGGAAACACTGAAGCTTTCTTT; d_gene: NA; v_gene: TRBV2; abundance: NA; j_gene: TRBJ1-1
CDR3aa: CASSENPRGYTF; CDR3nt: TGTGCCAGCAGTGAAAACCCCAGAGGCTACACCTTC; d_gene: NA; v_gene: TRBV2; abundance: few; j_gene: TRBJ1-2
CDR3aa: CASSPNPGDTEAFF; CDR3nt: TGTGCCAGCTCACCAAACCCGGGGGACACTGAAGCTTTCTTT; d_gene: NA; v_gene: TRBV18; abundance: NA; j_gene: TRBJ1-1
CDR3aa: CASSLRGIFPDTQYF; CDR3nt: TGCGCCAGCAGCTTGAGAGGTATTTTTCCAGATACGCAGTATTTT; d_gene: NA; v_gene: TRBV5-1; abundance: NA; j_gene: TRBJ2-3
CDR3aa: CATSRAGGYSSPLHF; CDR3nt: TGTGCCACCAGCAGAGCTGGGGGGTATAGCTCACCCCTCCACTTT; d_gene: NA; v_gene: TRBV15; abundance: few; j_gene: TRBJ1-6
CDR3aa: CASQTTGRGTGELFF; CDR3nt: TGTGCCAGCCAGACCACGGGGAGAGGCACCGGGGAGCTGTTTTTT; d_gene: NA; v_gene: TRBV27; abundance: NA; j_gene: TRBJ2-2
CDR3aa: CASSSGGWNTEAFF; CDR3nt: TGCGCCAGCAGCTCCGGAGGGTGGAACACTGAAGCTTTCTTT; d_gene: NA; v_gene: TRBV5-1; abundance: many; j_gene: TRBJ1-1
CDR3aa: CASSPKPGLAGTDTQYF; CDR3nt: TGTGCCAGTAGTCCCAAACCGGGACTAGCGGGGACGGATACGCAGTATTTT; d_gene: TRBD2; v_gene: TRBV19; abundance: few; j_gene: TRBJ2-3
CDR3aa: CASSTRGASTEAFF; CDR3nt: TGTGCCAGCAGCACCCGGGGGGCCAGTACTGAAGCTTTCTTT; d_gene: NA; v_gene: TRBV11-3; abundance: few; j_gene: TRBJ1-1
CDR3aa: CASSLGAGGFYTDTQYF; CDR3nt: TGTGCCAGCAGCTTGGGAGCGGGGGGGTTTTACACAGATACGCAGTATTTT; d_gene: TRBD2; v_gene: TRBV5-6; abundance: few; j_gene: TRBJ2-3